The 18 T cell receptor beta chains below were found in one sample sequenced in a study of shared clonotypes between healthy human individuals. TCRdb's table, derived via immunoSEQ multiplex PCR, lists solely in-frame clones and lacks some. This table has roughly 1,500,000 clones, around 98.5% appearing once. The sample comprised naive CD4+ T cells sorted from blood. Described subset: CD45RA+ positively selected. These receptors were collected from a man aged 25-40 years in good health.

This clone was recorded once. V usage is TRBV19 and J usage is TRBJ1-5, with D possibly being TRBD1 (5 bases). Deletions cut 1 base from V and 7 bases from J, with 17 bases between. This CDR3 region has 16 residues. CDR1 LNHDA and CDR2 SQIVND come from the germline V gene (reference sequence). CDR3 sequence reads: CASSIGQGAGKQPQHF. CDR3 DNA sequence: TGTGCCAGTAGTATAGGCCAAGGGGCAGGGAAGCAGCCCCAGCATTTT. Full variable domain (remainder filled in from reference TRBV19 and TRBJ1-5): DGGITQSPKYLFRKEGQNVTLSCEQNLNHDAMYWYRQDPGQGLRLIYYSQIVNDFQKGDIAEGYSVSREKKESFPLTVTSAQKNPTAFYLCASSIGQGAGKQPQHFGDGTRLSIL.

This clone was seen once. CDR3 amino acids: CASSKGAQKEETQYF. As DNA, the CDR3 is TGTGCCAGCAGCAAGGGGGCTCAGAAGGAAGAGACCCAGTACTTC. This chain joins TRBV11-2 and TRBJ2-5; 7 bases are a match to TRBD1. The CDR3 length is 15 residues. With 5 bases clipped from V and 3 bases from J, the junction kept 9 bases outside the gene matches. CDR1 SGHAT and CDR2 FQNNGV come from the germline V gene.

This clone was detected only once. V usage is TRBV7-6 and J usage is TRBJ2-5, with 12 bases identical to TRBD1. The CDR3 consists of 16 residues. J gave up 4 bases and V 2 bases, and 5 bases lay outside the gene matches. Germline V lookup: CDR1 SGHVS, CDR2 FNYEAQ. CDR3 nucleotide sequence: TGTGCCAGCAGCTTACCGGGACAGGGGGCTGGAGAGACCCAGTACTTC. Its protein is CASSLPGQGAGETQYF.

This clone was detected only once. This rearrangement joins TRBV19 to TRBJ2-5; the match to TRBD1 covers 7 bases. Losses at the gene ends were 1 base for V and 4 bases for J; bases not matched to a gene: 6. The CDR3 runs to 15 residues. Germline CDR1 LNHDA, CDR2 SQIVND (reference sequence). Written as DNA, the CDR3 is TGTGCCAGTAGTATAGGACAGGGAGTAGGAGAGACCCAGTACTTC. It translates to CASSIGQGVGETQYF.

For the CDR3, the DNA is TGTGCCAGCAGCTTTACCGGGACCCCCGGGGGTCAGCCCCAGCATTTT. It specifies CASSFTGTPGGQPQHF. The rearrangement uses TRBV5-5 and TRBJ1-5; perhaps TRBD1 as D (5 bases). The CDR3 has 16 amino acids. The germline V and J ends were trimmed by 2 bases and 6 bases, with 18 bases remaining between them. Germline loops: CDR1 SGHKS, CDR2 YYEKEE (reference sequence).

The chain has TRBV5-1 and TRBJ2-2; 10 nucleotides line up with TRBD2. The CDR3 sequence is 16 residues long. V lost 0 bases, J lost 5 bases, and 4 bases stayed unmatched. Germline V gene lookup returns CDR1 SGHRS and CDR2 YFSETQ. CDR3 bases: TGCGCCAGCAGCTTGGAACTAGCGGGAATTACCGGGGAGCTGTTTTTT. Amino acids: CASSLELAGITGELFF.

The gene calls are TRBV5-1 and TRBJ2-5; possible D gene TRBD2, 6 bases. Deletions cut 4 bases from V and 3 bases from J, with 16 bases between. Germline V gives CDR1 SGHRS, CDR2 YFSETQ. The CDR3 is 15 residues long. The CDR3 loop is CASSLRLETKETQYF. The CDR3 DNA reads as TGCGCCAGCAGCCTGCGACTAGAGACTAAAGAGACCCAGTACTTC.

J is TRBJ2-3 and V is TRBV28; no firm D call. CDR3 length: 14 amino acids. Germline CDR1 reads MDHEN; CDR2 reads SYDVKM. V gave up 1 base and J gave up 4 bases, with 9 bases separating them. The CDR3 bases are TGTGCCAGCAGTTTATCCCTTTGGGCAGATACGCAGTATTTT. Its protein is CASSLSLWADTQYF.

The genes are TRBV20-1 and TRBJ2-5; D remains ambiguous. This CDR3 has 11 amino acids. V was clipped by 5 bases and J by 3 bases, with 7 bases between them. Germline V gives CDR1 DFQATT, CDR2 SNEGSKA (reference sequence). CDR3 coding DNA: TGCAGTGCTCTAAGCAAAGAGACCCAGTACTTC. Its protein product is CSALSKETQYF.

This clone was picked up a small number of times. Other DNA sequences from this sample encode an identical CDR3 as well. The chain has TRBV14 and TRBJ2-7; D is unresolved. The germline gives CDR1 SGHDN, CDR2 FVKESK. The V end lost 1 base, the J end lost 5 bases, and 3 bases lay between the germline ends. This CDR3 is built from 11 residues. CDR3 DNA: TGTGCCAGCAGCCAAGTCCACGAGCAGTACTTC. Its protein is CASSQVHEQYF.

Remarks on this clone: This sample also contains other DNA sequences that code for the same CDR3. DNA of the CDR3: TGTGCCAGCAGTTTTGGCGGCAACTATGGCTACACCTTC. It codes for CASSFGGNYGYTF. The chain has TRBV27 and TRBJ1-2, with D uncertain. The CDR3 spans 13 residues. V was clipped by 3 bases and J by 2 bases, with 7 bases between them. CDR1 is MNHEY and CDR2 is SMNVEV in the germline V gene (reference sequence).

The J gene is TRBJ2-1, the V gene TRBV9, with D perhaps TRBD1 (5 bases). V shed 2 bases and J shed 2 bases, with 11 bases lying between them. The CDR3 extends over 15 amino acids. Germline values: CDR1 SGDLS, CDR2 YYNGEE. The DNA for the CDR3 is TGTGCCAGCAGCGTCCAGGGTGATGCCTACAATGAGCAGTTCTTC. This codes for CASSVQGDAYNEQFF.

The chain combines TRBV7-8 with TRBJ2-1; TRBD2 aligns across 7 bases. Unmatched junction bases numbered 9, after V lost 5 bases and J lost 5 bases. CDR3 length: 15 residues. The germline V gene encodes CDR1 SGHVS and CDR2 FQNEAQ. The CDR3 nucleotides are TGTGCCAGCAGCCCAAACCGGGACTACCACAATGAGCAGTTCTTC. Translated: CASSPNRDYHNEQFF. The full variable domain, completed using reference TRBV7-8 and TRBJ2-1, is GAGVSQSPRYKVAKRGQDVALRCDPISGHVSLFWYQQALGQGPEFLTYFQNEAQLDKSGLPSDRFFAERPEGSVSTLKIQRTQQEDSAVYLCASSPNRDYHNEQFFGPGTRLTVL.

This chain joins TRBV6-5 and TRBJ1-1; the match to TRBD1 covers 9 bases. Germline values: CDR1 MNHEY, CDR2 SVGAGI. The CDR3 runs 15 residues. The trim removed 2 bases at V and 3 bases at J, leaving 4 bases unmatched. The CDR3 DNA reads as TGTGCCAGCAGTTACACCTGGACAGGGGACACTGAAGCTTTCTTT. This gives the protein CASSYTWTGDTEAFF.

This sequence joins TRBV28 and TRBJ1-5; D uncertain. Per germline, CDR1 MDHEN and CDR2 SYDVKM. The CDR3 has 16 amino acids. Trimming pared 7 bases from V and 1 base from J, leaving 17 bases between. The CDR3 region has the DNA TGTGCCAGCAACTCGAGAGGAGTTTGGAGCAATCAGCCCCAGCATTTT. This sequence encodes CASNSRGVWSNQPQHF.

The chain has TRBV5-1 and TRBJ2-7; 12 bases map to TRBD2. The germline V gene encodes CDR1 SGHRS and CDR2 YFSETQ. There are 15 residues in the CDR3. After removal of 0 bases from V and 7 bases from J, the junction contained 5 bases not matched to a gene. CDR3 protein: CASSLGLAGVEEQYF. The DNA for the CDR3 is TGCGCCAGCAGCTTGGGACTAGCGGGAGTAGAAGAGCAGTACTTC.

CDR3 coding DNA: TGTGCCTGGAGCAAGGGACAGGGTAGAGATGAAGCTTTCTTT. This gives the protein CAWSKGQGRDEAFF. The J gene is TRBJ1-1, the V gene TRBV30, with 9 bases that match TRBD1. The CDR3 length is 14 residues. Germline CDR1 is GTSNPN and CDR2 is SVGIG (reference sequence). V was clipped by 3 bases and J by 7 bases; unmatched bases: 9.

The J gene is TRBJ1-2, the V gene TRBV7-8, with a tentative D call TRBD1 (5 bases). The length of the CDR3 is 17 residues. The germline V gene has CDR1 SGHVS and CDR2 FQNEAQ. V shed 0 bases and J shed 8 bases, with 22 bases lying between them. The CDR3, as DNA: TGTGCCAGCAGCTTAGCGATCAACGGGGCGGGTTCGGACGGCTACACCTTC. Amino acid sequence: CASSLAINGAGSDGYTF.